Listed below are T cell receptor beta chains from one sample, sequenced in a study of shared clonotypes between healthy human individuals. TCRdb's copy holds only in-frame clones and misses some; the assay was immunoSEQ multiplex PCR. The sample has under 2,500,000 clones; more than 90% are singletons. The sequenced sample consisted of naive CD4+ T cells sorted from blood. These receptors all stem from a man aged 18 to 35 in good health. Each CDR3 is given with its conserved first and last residue. Each record gives: D gene, J gene, clone size, V gene, CDR3 DNA, CDR3 protein. The D gene is left open where the match is weak. Only part of the rows carry a size: once, few, many, or a class if the clone is expanded.

d_gene: -
j_gene: TRBJ2-7
abundance: -
v_gene: TRBV23-1
CDR3nt: TGCGCCAGCAGTCAAGTGGCAGACTCCTACGAGCAGTACTTC
CDR3aa: CASSQVADSYEQYF

d_gene: TRBD2
j_gene: TRBJ2-1
abundance: -
v_gene: TRBV5-4
CDR3nt: TGTGCCAGCAGCTTAGAGGTAGCGGGGGACAATGAGCAGTTCTTC
CDR3aa: CASSLEVAGDNEQFF

d_gene: TRBD1
j_gene: TRBJ1-6
abundance: -
v_gene: TRBV6-5
CDR3nt: TGTGCCAGCAGTTACGCAGGGGGCAGGAGTTCCCCCCTCCACTTT
CDR3aa: CASSYAGGRSSPLHF

d_gene: TRBD1
j_gene: TRBJ1-2
abundance: -
v_gene: TRBV4-3
CDR3nt: TGCGCCAGCAGCCAAGAACAGGGGGCGATTGGCTACACCTTC
CDR3aa: CASSQEQGAIGYTF

d_gene: TRBD2
j_gene: TRBJ2-3
abundance: -
v_gene: TRBV5-4
CDR3nt: TGTGCCAGCAGCTTTTGGCGGGGGGAGGTGAATACGCAGTATTTT
CDR3aa: CASSFWRGEVNTQYF

d_gene: TRBD2
j_gene: TRBJ2-7
abundance: -
v_gene: TRBV19
CDR3nt: TGTGCCAGTAGCATAGTGTCCGGGGGGGGCTACGAGCAGTACTTC
CDR3aa: CASSIVSGGGYEQYF

d_gene: -
j_gene: TRBJ2-2
abundance: once
v_gene: TRBV27
CDR3nt: TGTGCCAGCAGTTTACGTCCGGAGCGGTGGAACACCGGGGAGCTGTTTTTT
CDR3aa: CASSLRPERWNTGELFF

d_gene: -
j_gene: TRBJ1-5
abundance: -
v_gene: TRBV5-6
CDR3nt: TGTGCCAGCAGCAACAAAATAAAGGACAGCTTTCGTAATCAGCCCCAGCATTTT
CDR3aa: CASSNKIKDSFRNQPQHF

d_gene: -
j_gene: TRBJ1-3
abundance: -
v_gene: TRBV21-1
CDR3nt: TGTGCCAGCAGCAAATCCGTAGCACAGATGGGCTCTGGAAACACCATATATTTT
CDR3aa: CASSKSVAQMGSGNTIYF

d_gene: TRBD1
j_gene: TRBJ1-3
abundance: -
v_gene: TRBV30
CDR3nt: TGTGCCTGGACACGGACAGGGTTGGTGGGAAACACCATATATTTT
CDR3aa: CAWTRTGLVGNTIYF

d_gene: -
j_gene: TRBJ2-1
abundance: -
v_gene: TRBV12-5
CDR3nt: TGTGCTAGTGGTCAACCTAAAGACAATGAGCAGTTCTTC
CDR3aa: CASGQPKDNEQFF

d_gene: -
j_gene: TRBJ2-2
abundance: -
v_gene: TRBV6-5
CDR3nt: TGTGCCAGCAGACAGCGGGACACCGGGGAGCTGTTTTTT
CDR3aa: CASRQRDTGELFF

d_gene: -
j_gene: TRBJ1-6
abundance: -
v_gene: TRBV28
CDR3nt: TGTGCCAGCAGTTTATCTAATTCACCCCTCCACTTT
CDR3aa: CASSLSNSPLHF

d_gene: -
j_gene: TRBJ1-5
abundance: -
v_gene: TRBV28
CDR3nt: TGTGCCAGCAGGCAGACTAATAGCAATCAGCCCCAGCATTTT
CDR3aa: CASRQTNSNQPQHF

d_gene: -
j_gene: TRBJ2-3
abundance: -
v_gene: TRBV19
CDR3nt: TGTGCCAGTAGTATATGGGCAGGAAGCACAGATACGCAGTATTTT
CDR3aa: CASSIWAGSTDTQYF

d_gene: TRBD1
j_gene: TRBJ2-2
abundance: -
v_gene: TRBV19
CDR3nt: TGTGCCAGTACCACAGGGGGCGGCACCGGGGAGCTGTTTTTT
CDR3aa: CASTTGGGTGELFF

d_gene: TRBD1
j_gene: TRBJ1-2
abundance: -
v_gene: TRBV6-1
CDR3nt: TGTGCCAGCAGTCCAAGGACAGGGGATTACACCTTC
CDR3aa: CASSPRTGDYTF

d_gene: -
j_gene: TRBJ2-4
abundance: -
v_gene: TRBV6-5
CDR3nt: TGTGCCAGCAGTCCCGGGTTAGCCAAAAACATTCAGTACTTC
CDR3aa: CASSPGLAKNIQYF

d_gene: -
j_gene: TRBJ1-1
abundance: -
v_gene: TRBV18
CDR3nt: TGTGCCAGCTCACGGCGGGGTAACGGTGAAGCTTTCTTT
CDR3aa: CASSRRGNGEAFF

d_gene: -
j_gene: TRBJ2-5
abundance: -
v_gene: TRBV5-1
CDR3nt: TGCGCCAGCAGCGGGGGTAGCCAAGAGACCCAGTACTTC
CDR3aa: CASSGGSQETQYF

d_gene: TRBD2
j_gene: TRBJ2-7
abundance: -
v_gene: TRBV27
CDR3nt: TGTGCCAGCAGCGCCGGGACTAGCGGGAGGGTCTACGAGCAGTACTTC
CDR3aa: CASSAGTSGRVYEQYF

d_gene: -
j_gene: TRBJ2-2
abundance: -
v_gene: TRBV6-1
CDR3nt: TGTGCCAGCGAGCCAGCCTGGGGCACCGGGGAGCTGTTTTTT
CDR3aa: CASEPAWGTGELFF

d_gene: -
j_gene: TRBJ2-7
abundance: -
v_gene: TRBV5-1
CDR3nt: TGCGCCAGCAGCGTCGGCCACGTGGGGGACTACGAGCAGTACTTC
CDR3aa: CASSVGHVGDYEQYF

d_gene: TRBD2
j_gene: TRBJ2-1
abundance: once
v_gene: TRBV19
CDR3nt: TGTGCCAGTAGGGGTGAGCCGGGGGGGTCCTACAATGAGCAGTTCTTC
CDR3aa: CASRGEPGGSYNEQFF

d_gene: -
j_gene: TRBJ1-5
abundance: -
v_gene: TRBV2
CDR3nt: TGTGCCAGCAGGCGACTCGGTCAGCCCCAGCATTTT
CDR3aa: CASRRLGQPQHF